The 19 T cell receptor beta chains in this list originate from one sample, sequenced in a study of T cell responses to AZD1222 COVID-19 vaccine. Some clones are missing from TCRdb's copy, which holds only in-frame ones; the method was immunoSEQ multiplex PCR. The sample consists of roughly 200,000 clones, approximately 91% of them appearing once. The sequencing used peripheral blood, collected 28 days after the second AZD1222 dose. These receptors all come from an adult who received the AZD1222 COVID-19 vaccine.

The chain has TRBV9 and TRBJ1-6; D possibly corresponds to TRBD1 (6 bases). V was trimmed by 6 bases and J by 3 bases, leaving 19 bases between them. The CDR3 loop spans 17 amino acids. From germline, CDR1 is SGDLS and CDR2 YYNGEE. The CDR3 DNA reads TGTGCCAGCACCAGAGGGGGGGGCAGGGACTATAATTCACCCCTCCACTTT. It specifies CASTRGGGRDYNSPLHF.

This clone has just a few counts. The chain links TRBV7-9 to TRBJ1-1; D uncertain. CDR1 and CDR2 from the germline V gene are SEHNR and FQNEAQ (reference sequence). V was shortened by 5 bases and J by 10 bases, with 20 bases between the two germline ends. This CDR3 region has 14 residues. This CDR3 reads CASSVTSGGRSAFF. Written as DNA, the CDR3 is TGTGCCAGCAGCGTAACCTCTGGAGGGAGGTCAGCTTTCTTT.

This chain uses TRBV6-2 or TRBV6-3 with TRBJ2-3; 9 bases line up with TRBD2. Germline V CDR1 and CDR2: MNHEY, SVGEGT. The CDR3 covers 18 residues. V gave up 2 bases and J gave up 0 bases; unmatched junction bases: 9. The DNA of the CDR3 is TGTGCCAGCAGTTACCCGACTAGCGGCGAGATTAGCACAGATACGCAGTATTTT. Encoded protein: CASSYPTSGEISTDTQYF.

The CDR3 nucleotides are TGTGCTAGTGGTTTGGCCCTCATACGCACAGATACGCAGTATTTT. Its translation is CASGLALIRTDTQYF. The rearrangement uses TRBV12-5 and TRBJ2-3, with D uncertain. Trimming took 1 base from V and 1 from J, leaving 9 bases between them. Per germline, CDR1 LGHNT and CDR2 FRNRAP. This CDR3 region has 15 residues.

The chain has TRBV7-3 and TRBJ2-1; maybe TRBD1 (6 bases). From germline, CDR1 is SGHTA and CDR2 FQGTGA. This CDR3 is 18 amino acids long. V was trimmed by 1 base and J by 5 bases, leaving 21 bases between them. CDR3 region: CASSLMGTSYSVDNEQFF. The CDR3 DNA follows: TGTGCCAGCAGCTTAATGGGGACAAGCTACTCTGTTGACAATGAGCAGTTCTTC.

This clone appeared a single time. The chain links TRBV5-1 to TRBJ1-6; 9 nucleotides align to TRBD1. Losses at the gene ends were 5 bases for V and 7 bases for J; bases not matched to a gene: 4. The CDR3 runs 14 residues. Germline V lookup: CDR1 SGHRS, CDR2 YFSETQ. For the CDR3, the DNA is TGCGCCAGCAGTAGGGGACAGGGAAATTCACCCCTCCACTTT. Its translation: CASSRGQGNSPLHF.

This chain uses TRBV29-1 with TRBJ1-1, with no clear D. Germline CDR1 and CDR2: SQVTM and ANQGSEA. Trimming took off 3 bases at V and 0 bases at J, with 14 bases between the two ends. The CDR3 covers 15 residues. CDR3 sequence reads: CSVERYGIMNTEAFF. CDR3 coding DNA: TGCAGCGTTGAGAGGTATGGCATCATGAACACTGAAGCTTTCTTT.

V usage is TRBV27 and J usage is TRBJ2-2, with D maybe TRBD2 (5 bases). CDR1 is MNHEY, CDR2 SMNVEV, per germline (reference sequence). The CDR3 consists of 14 residues. Trimming removed 3 bases at V and 4 bases at J, with 9 bases between. This chain's CDR3 is CASSLRVATGELFF. CDR3 nucleotide sequence: TGTGCCAGCAGTTTGCGGGTAGCCACCGGGGAGCTGTTTTTT.

The V gene is TRBV30, the J gene TRBJ2-3, with no clear D. CDR1 is GTSNPN and CDR2 is SVGIG in the germline V gene (reference sequence). This CDR3 is built from 12 residues. The V gene lost 3 bases and the J gene lost 6 bases, with 10 bases spanning the gap. The CDR3 sequence is CAWSPGPDTQYF. Here the CDR3 DNA reads TGTGCCTGGAGCCCCGGGCCCGATACGCAGTATTTT.

The chain recombines TRBV4-1 with TRBJ2-3; no firm D call. This CDR3 is built from 15 residues. Per the germline V gene, CDR1 is MGHRA and CDR2 is YSYEKL. V was trimmed by 0 bases and J by 5 bases, leaving 12 bases between them. Written as DNA, the CDR3 is TGCGCCAGCAGCCAAGATGGCGCCCGCGGAGATACGCAGTATTTT. Translated, it gives CASSQDGARGDTQYF.

The chain couples TRBV7-2 to TRBJ2-4; 12 bases line up with TRBD2. The trim removed 1 base at V and 11 bases at J, leaving 9 bases unmatched. The CDR3 totals 16 residues. Germline CDR1 and CDR2: SGHTA and FQGNSA. The CDR3 DNA sequence: TGTGCCAGCAGCTTAGTTTCGACTAGCGGGAGTACGGTTCAGTACTTC. Translating it yields CASSLVSTSGSTVQYF.

A single count supports this clone. This chain uses TRBV20-1 with TRBJ2-1, with no clear D. The germline V gene encodes CDR1 DFQATT and CDR2 SNEGSKA (reference sequence). V shed 6 bases and J shed 10 bases, with 13 bases lying between them. This CDR3 is 11 amino acids long. The CDR3 sequence is CSARPGGEQFF. For the CDR3, the DNA is TGCAGTGCCAGACCCGGTGGGGAGCAGTTCTTC.

The gene calls are TRBV6-5 and TRBJ2-5, with D perhaps TRBD1 (5 bases). Trimming shortened V by 0 bases and J by 7 bases, and 6 bases separated the two germline ends. Germline CDR1 is MNHEY and CDR2 is SVGAGI. The CDR3 loop spans 12 amino acids. The CDR3 loop reads CASSYSQGTQYF. The CDR3 bases are TGTGCCAGCAGTTACTCCCAGGGGACCCAGTACTTC.

CDR3 protein: CASSLFSTYNEQFF. DNA for the CDR3: TGTGCCAGCAGCTTGTTTTCTACATACAATGAGCAGTTCTTC. The chain joins TRBV5-4 to TRBJ2-1; D not resolved. This CDR3 has 14 amino acids. Germline V gene sequence: CDR1 SGHNT, CDR2 YYREEE (reference sequence). With 1 base removed from V and 4 bases from J, the gap between germline ends came to 9 bases. Supplemented by reference TRBV5-4 and TRBJ2-1, the full variable domain reads ETGVTQSPTHLIKTRGQQVTLRCSSQSGHNTVSWYQQALGQGPQFIFQYYREEENGRGNFPPRFSGLQFPNYSSELNVNALELDDSALYLCASSLFSTYNEQFFGPGTRLTVL.

CDR3 residues: CASSPGTSAANEQFF. In DNA form, the CDR3 reads TGTGCCAGCTCACCTGGGACTAGCGCTGCCAATGAGCAGTTCTTC. The chain couples TRBV18 to TRBJ2-1, with 10 bases lining up with TRBD2. The germline CDR1 and CDR2 sequences are KGHSH and LQKENI. CDR3 length: 15 amino acids. The V segment lost 3 bases and the J segment 6 bases; nucleotides outside the gene matches: 5.

This clone was seen a single time. The V call is TRBV4-1, the J call TRBJ2-5; 7 nucleotides agree with TRBD2. Germline trimming cut 1 base from V and 2 bases from J; bases unmatched to any gene: 10. In germline, CDR1 is MGHRA, CDR2 YSYEKL. The length of the CDR3 is 17 residues. The CDR3 DNA reads TGCGCCAGCAGCCAAGGAGGGGCAGCGGGGATACAAGAGACCCAGTACTTC. It translates to CASSQGGAAGIQETQYF.

V is TRBV4-1 and J is TRBJ1-2; D is perhaps TRBD1 (6 bases). This CDR3 region has 15 residues. Per germline, CDR1 MGHRA and CDR2 YSYEKL. The ends were cut back, 2 bases at V and 2 bases at J, with 12 bases in the middle. In DNA, the CDR3 is TGCGCCAGCAGCCAACAGGACAGTTCAAACTATGGCTACACCTTC. It is translated as CASSQQDSSNYGYTF.

This clone was seen only once. The chain uses TRBV11-2 and TRBJ1-6; 8 bases match TRBD1. There are 15 residues in the CDR3. The germline V gene has CDR1 SGHAT and CDR2 FQNNGV. The V and J ends lost 5 bases and 7 bases, in that order; junction bases with no gene match: 7. This CDR3 reads CASSPPQGANSPLHF. The CDR3 bases are TGTGCCAGCAGCCCCCCCCAGGGGGCGAATTCACCCCTCCACTTT.

V gene TRBV7-2 combines with J gene TRBJ1-3; 8 bases line up with TRBD1. The CDR3 is 15 amino acids. J lost 4 bases, V lost 5 bases, and 7 bases had no gene match. CDR1 is SGHTA and CDR2 is FQGNSA in the germline V gene. The CDR3 DNA is TGTGCCAGCAGCATCCAGGGGGCGGGCGGAAACACCATATATTTT. As protein: CASSIQGAGGNTIYF.